A single sample gave rise to the 13 T cell receptor beta chains below, sequenced in a study of T cells in Graves' hyperthyroidism and ophthalmopathy. The CDR3 regions of TCR beta were amplified from RNA transcripts. HTBI primers were used for first-round RT-PCR of the TCR CDR3. TCRdb redid the calling of the multiplex PCR reads with MiXCR, one entry per CDR3 protein. The sample comprises around 720,000 distinct CDR3 sequences, about 35% of which are singletons, and 30% to 40% rests with the top ten. Sample: blood. Receptor source: a woman aged 40 to 55 with Graves' hyperthyroidism.

About this clonotype itself: Just one base apart from a much larger clone, this may be a read error. The chain combines TRBV12-5 with TRBJ2-5; no firm D call. CDR3 length: 13 amino acids. Trimming shortened V by 4 bases and J by 5 bases, and 11 bases separated the two germline ends. Germline values: CDR1 LGHNT, CDR2 FRNRAP. CDR3 in DNA: TGTGCTAGTGGTTCCTCGAGTAGTGAGACCCAGTACTTC. Encoded protein: CASGSSSSETQYF. Full variable domain (remainder filled in from reference TRBV12-5 and TRBJ2-5): DARVTQTPRHKVTEMGQEVTMRCQPILGHNTVFWYRQTMMQGLELLAYFRNRAPLDDSGMPKDRFSAEMPDATLATLKIQPSEPRDSAVYFCASGSSSSETQYFGPGTRLLVL.

The chain has TRBV28 and TRBJ2-5, with TRBD1 matching over 9 bases. Germline V gene lookup returns CDR1 MDHEN and CDR2 SYDVKM. This CDR3 contains 12 residues. Trimming removed 6 bases from V and 9 bases from J; junction bases left unmatched: 5. CDR3 region: CASSPDRGSQYF. CDR3 DNA sequence: TGTGCCAGCAGCCCTGACAGGGGGTCCCAGTACTTC.

The gene calls are TRBV19 and TRBJ1-1; D gene unclear. Germline V gene lookup returns CDR1 LNHDA and CDR2 SQIVND (reference sequence). The CDR3 is made up of 15 amino acids. Trimming cost V 7 bases and J 4 bases, with 19 bases left between them. CDR3 protein: CASTLRGRAGTEAFF. The CDR3 DNA reads TGTGCCAGTACCCTTCGCGGGCGAGCGGGCACTGAAGCTTTCTTT.

As concerns this clonotype: One end of the junction varies from germline; a read error may be responsible. V usage is TRBV29-1 and J usage is TRBJ2-2, with 7 bases identical to TRBD2. Germline assignment: CDR1 SQVTM and CDR2 ANQGSEA. CDR3 length: 15 amino acids. In nucleotides, the CDR3 is TGCAGCGTTGAAGGTTTGGGACTACCCACCGGGGAGCTGCTTTTT. Amino acid sequence: CSVEGLGLPTGELLF.

Details on this clonotype: Relative to the germline gene, one junction end is altered; a read error may explain this. This chain joins TRBV10-3 and TRBJ2-7; D is unclear. The CDR3 consists of 15 residues. The germline gives CDR1 ENHRY, CDR2 SYGVKD. The CDR3 sequence is CASSPDFGRIYEQYF. DNA of the CDR3: TGTGCCAGCAGTCCAGACTTTGGACGGATCTACGAGCAGTACTTC.

A word on this clonotype: Because the CDR3's place on the DNA is in doubt, the DNA is left out and the CDR3 is given as listed by TCRdb. CDR3 protein: CAISQGARTEAFFGNTIYF. The chain employs TRBV10-3 and TRBJ1-3; the table's D call, TRBD1, has no DNA check behind it. The CDR3 is 19 residues long, counting both termini. From germline, CDR1 is ENHRY and CDR2 SYGVKD.

This clonotype was seen ten or more times. The V call is TRBV12-3 or TRBV12-4, the J call TRBJ2-6; D tentatively reads TRBD1 or TRBD2 (5 bases each). V was trimmed by 5 bases and J by 0 bases, leaving 11 bases between them. There are 16 residues in the CDR3. The CDR3 loop is CASSRDGDSGANVLTF. For the CDR3, the DNA is TGTGCCAGCAGTCGGGACGGTGACTCTGGGGCCAACGTCCTGACTTTC.

The chain joins TRBV19 to TRBJ1-4; D perhaps matches TRBD1 (6 bases). The V gene lost 5 bases and the J gene lost 8 bases, with 9 bases spanning the gap. The CDR3 totals 12 residues. The germline gives CDR1 LNHDA, CDR2 SQIVND (reference sequence). The CDR3 sequence is CASSFGTEKLFF. Written as DNA, the CDR3 is TGTGCCAGTAGTTTCGGGACAGAAAAACTGTTTTTT.

This chain joins TRBV12-3 or TRBV12-4 and TRBJ2-7; 8 nucleotides align to TRBD1. The junction had 13 bases not matched to a gene; V was cut back by 4 bases and J by 2 bases. This CDR3 comprises 17 residues. The CDR3: CASSSQSDRGLPYEQYF. The CDR3 region has the DNA TGTGCCAGCAGTTCCCAATCTGACAGGGGTCTCCCCTACGAGCAGTACTTC.

This clonotype has a handful of counts. V usage is TRBV6-6 and J usage is TRBJ2-7, with a possible D match to TRBD2 (6 bases). The germline V gene encodes CDR1 MNHNY and CDR2 SVGAGI (reference sequence). The V end was cut by 6 bases, the J end by 0 bases, with 18 bases between. The CDR3 runs 16 residues. For the CDR3, the DNA is TGTGCCAGCAGGCAGTCGAGCCTAGCGAGCTCCTACGAGCAGTACTTC. Protein sequence: CASRQSSLASSYEQYF.

This clonotype was observed a few times. The rearrangement uses TRBV12-3 or TRBV12-4 and TRBJ1-5; 9 bases agree with TRBD1. The CDR3 spans 17 residues. J lost 2 bases, V lost 3 bases, and 8 bases had no gene match. In nucleotides, the CDR3 is TGTGCCAGCAGTTTCTACTTGGGACAGGGAGGCAATCAGCCCCAGCATTTT. Translated: CASSFYLGQGGNQPQHF.

The chain uses TRBV24-1 and TRBJ2-1; maybe TRBD2 (6 bases). V lost 2 bases, J lost 6 bases, and 19 bases lay in between. The CDR3 length is 17 residues. Germline V gene lookup returns CDR1 KGHDR and CDR2 SFDVKD. In DNA, the CDR3 is TGTGCCACCAGTGATTACAAGCGGGCGAGGAGTTCCAATGAGCAGTTCTTC. Its translation is CATSDYKRARSSNEQFF.

This clonotype was counted a single time. The chain joins TRBV7-9 to TRBJ2-7; a possible D gene is TRBD1 (6 bases). The CDR3 sequence is 13 residues long. V was clipped by 2 bases and J by 6 bases, with 11 bases between them. Germline CDR1 and CDR2: SEHNR and FQNEAQ (reference sequence). The CDR3 nucleotides read TGTGCCAGCAGCTTATGGGGCAGGGGCGAGCAGTACTTC. Protein product: CASSLWGRGEQYF.